This entry is about one T cell receptor (beta chain). The antigen it binds to is not known. No clone much larger than this one lies a single base away; base qualities are absent. Following the manufacturer's recommendations, the immunoSEQ kit was used to generate TCR beta libraries from genomic DNA. For library preparation, a first multiplex PCR was performed with proprietary primers, followed by a second PCR in which unique barcodes were added, and bead cleanups were performed after each round. Each sample batch included a kit-provided positive control reaction and a negative control reaction. The final libraries underwent checking on an Agilent 4200 TapeStation D1000 ScreenTape, volumetric pooling, and quantification by qPCR. Sequencing ran on an Illumina NextSeq500 with a MidOutput 150-cycle cartridge, using 156 Read1 and 15 Index1 cycles with kit custom primers. The pooled library was loaded at around 1.1 pM with around 20% PhiX control spiked in. Concerning the study's data processing: Vendor-processed data were analyzed in R, and a clonotype was defined as all T cells sharing the same CDR3 nucleotide sequence. For clone abundance analyses, frequencies were normalized to the 10,000 most abundant clones in each sample. Public T cell clones, which averaged fewer than five per sample, were removed prior to analysis. An abundance difference of at least 32-fold between compartments was the criterion for calling clonotypes tumor-enriched or baseline blood-enriched. Clonotypes expanded or contracted between blood time points were identified with a beta-binomial differential abundance model. Tumor-blood repertoire similarity was measured with the Baroni-Urbani and Buser coefficient, and groups were compared using two-tailed Wilcoxon tests in R. The table comes from immuneACCESS by way of TCRdb, which keeps in-frame sequences with V and J called. Part of the clones is missing from these tables; in studies checked, under half for an unresolved V gene and the rest for unknown reasons. That table supplies the V and J calls and clone size; D and trimming were determined from the DNA. The sample table lists 150,000 or so clones, 88% of them with a count of one. The ten largest clonotypes hold 3.5% to 5% of the sample.

The data stem from a study of radiation and T cells in renal cell carcinoma (dated by TCRdb to 2020 to 2022). About the investigation overall: Samples came from a clinical trial, in which primary renal cell carcinomas received 15 Gy stereotactic body radiation therapy followed by nephrectomy 4 weeks later. In total, some 50 samples, comprising around 25 tumors and some 27 peripheral blood samples, were subjected to TCR beta sequencing. A total of 3.5 million to 4.5 million unique CDR3 nucleotide sequences, encoding around 2.7 million unique CDR3 amino acid sequences, were found across all 50 or so samples. Here is what the overall study found, with its caveats: No pretreatment tumor biopsies were available, so the baseline intratumoral presence of clonotypes could not be determined. Blood repertoire dynamics were not followed beyond 4 weeks after treatment. In blood, the top tumor clonotypes increased between baseline and 2 weeks post-radiation and then shrank by 4 weeks, which suggests that tumor-resident clones expanded only transiently. Effects of radiation dose or scheduling on the TCR repertoire could not be addressed with the single-armed trial design.

Measured from the cysteine to the phenylalanine, the CDR3 is 15 residues long. Here the CDR3 DNA is all that survives: 45 bases in frame from base 1. At the junction V is shortened by 5 bases and J by 6 bases, with 14 bases in between. CDR1 and CDR2 were assigned from the germline V gene (reference sequence) as LNHDA and SQIVND. This sample's time point label indicates: baseline pretreatment blood. The intended sense of this specimen's treatment or condition label: 15 Gy SBRT to primary tumor, nephrectomy 4 weeks later. To track tumor-enriched clonotypes, serial peripheral blood was sampled from radiation-treated patients at baseline and at 2 weeks and 4 weeks after SBRT. Renal cell carcinoma with clear cell pathology was present in all patients. Genomic DNA for TCR sequencing was prepared using the QIAamp DNA Blood Mini Kit (Qiagen). The analyses included only samples that passed all quality control checks.

This specimen was blood, taken from a patient whose treatment included radiotherapy and nephrectomy. The sequence joins TRBV19 to TRBJ1-6; a tentative D match to TRBD1 spans 5 bases. The TCR originated in a woman between 65 and 79 years old with renal cell carcinoma. The DNA is TGTGCCAGTAGTTCTCCTCATGGGGGTAATTCACCCCTCCACTTT. Its translation reads: CASSSPHGGNSPLHF.